This T cell receptor beta chain was sequenced for a study of OX40 agonist ivuxolimab in advanced cancers. Looking at the study overall: Checkpoint inhibitors had been given previously to roughly 36% of patients.

The germline CDR1 and CDR2 sequences are SGHRS and YFSETQ. The CDR3 sequence is 13 residues long. Autoimmune disease history or systemic immunosuppression led to patient exclusion. In the case of this clone: Its matching antigen is unknown.

Study-wide results and limits: Fewer expanded clones were found on average in CD4+ than in CD8+ T cells. Within 6 weeks, CD4+ and CD8+ blood T cells expanded clonally at 0.1 to 3.0 mg/kg.

TCRdb's copy holds only in-frame clones and misses some; the assay was immunoSEQ multiplex PCR. The sample records approximately 82,000 clones, roughly 92% being singletons. Sequenced material: CD4+ or CD8+ T cells sorted from blood, taken in a trial of the OX40 agonist ivuxolimab. The source of this sequence is an adult with an advanced solid tumor such as melanoma, head and neck, liver or kidney cancer. The chain couples TRBV5-1 to TRBJ2-5, with no clear D. The closer fit of TRBJ2-7 to the DNA end suggests the J call may be wrong. In DNA, the CDR3 is TGCGCCAGCAGCCCTACAGAGGCCTACGAGCAGTACTTC. Its protein product is CASSPTEAYEQYF.